Listed here are 29 T cell receptor beta chains from one sample, sequenced in a study of blood T cell repertoires in COVID-19. Libraries were prepared by immunoSEQ multiplex PCR; TCRdb keeps only in-frame clonotypes and omits some of them. The repertoire holds roughly 300,000 clones, with roughly 93% as singletons. Sequencing used PBMCs or T cells enriched from blood (not recorded which). These receptors were obtained from a woman aged 40-49 years with acute COVID-19.

V gene TRBV10-3 combines with J gene TRBJ1-4; D unresolved. V was cut by 3 bases and J by 5 bases, with 10 bases left in between. The CDR3 totals 14 residues. Germline V gives CDR1 ENHRY, CDR2 SYGVKD. In DNA form, the CDR3 reads TGTGCCATCAGTGACCCAGATAAGAATGAAAAACTGTTTTTT. Its translation: CAISDPDKNEKLFF.

J is TRBJ1-4 and V is TRBV5-6; D gene uncertain. V was pared by 2 bases and J by 7 bases, with 18 bases between. From germline, CDR1 is SGHDT and CDR2 YYEEEE. The CDR3 has 16 amino acids. CDR3 DNA: TGTGCCAGCAGCTTATATGGCGGGGTCTTGCTTGAAAAACTGTTTTTT. Translating gives CASSLYGGVLLEKLFF.

The chain couples TRBV10-2 to TRBJ1-5; D may be TRBD1 (6 bases). The CDR3 has 15 residues. Germline CDR1 is WSHSY and CDR2 is SAAADI. The V end was cut by 5 bases, the J end by 2 bases, with 13 bases between. The DNA of the CDR3 is TGCGCCAGCAGTCCGAACAGGGAAGGCAATCAGCCCCAGCATTTT. Residues: CASSPNREGNQPQHF.

The rearrangement links TRBV4-1 to TRBJ1-1; D unclear. This CDR3 is 16 amino acids long. Trimming stripped 1 base from V and 0 bases from J, with 12 bases between. From germline, CDR1 is MGHRA and CDR2 YSYEKL. CDR3 in amino acids: CASSQGAGDMNTEAFF. The CDR3 coding sequence is TGCGCCAGCAGCCAAGGTGCGGGAGACATGAACACTGAAGCTTTCTTT.

The V and J genes are TRBV11-2 and TRBJ2-7, with D maybe TRBD1 (5 bases). Germline CDR1 is SGHAT and CDR2 is FQNNGV. The CDR3 covers 15 residues. Trimming cost V 5 bases and J 2 bases, with 16 bases left between them. The CDR3 spells CASSRAPGPPYEQYF. The CDR3 nucleotides read TGTGCCAGCAGCAGAGCTCCAGGGCCGCCCTACGAGCAGTACTTC.

The chain has TRBV7-6 and TRBJ2-1; 8 bases match TRBD2. The CDR3 has 15 amino acids. Per the germline V gene, CDR1 is SGHVS and CDR2 is FNYEAQ. V lost 1 base, J lost 8 bases, and 7 bases stayed unmatched. This CDR3 reads CASSLGFGGADEQFF. The DNA for the CDR3 is TGTGCCAGCAGCTTAGGGTTCGGGGGGGCCGATGAGCAGTTCTTC.

The chain couples TRBV6-1 to TRBJ1-4; TRBD1 is a possible D gene (6 bases). The CDR3 loop spans 15 amino acids. Germline V lookup: CDR1 MNHNS, CDR2 SASEGT. V lost 0 bases and J lost 5, with 10 bases in between. The CDR3 reads CASSEATGGNEKLFF. The CDR3, as DNA: TGTGCCAGCAGTGAAGCGACAGGCGGAAATGAAAAACTGTTTTTT.

The chain recombines TRBV5-5 with TRBJ2-2, with D possibly being TRBD2 (6 bases). This CDR3 is 13 amino acids long. V lost 5 bases, J lost 7 bases, and 12 bases lay in between. CDR1 is SGHKS and CDR2 is YYEKEE in the germline V gene (reference sequence). The CDR3 loop reads CASRRGGVGELFF. CDR3 nucleotides: TGTGCCAGCAGAAGGGGAGGCGTCGGGGAGCTGTTTTTT.

A single count supports this clone. The J gene is TRBJ2-1, the V gene TRBV9, with TRBD2 matching 8 bases. Unmatched junction bases numbered 5, after V lost 0 bases and J lost 6 bases. The length of the CDR3 is 15 residues. Germline-derived CDR1 and CDR2 are SGDLS and YYNGEE. CDR3 sequence reads: CASSVGAGVTNEQFF. The CDR3 DNA sequence: TGTGCCAGCAGCGTAGGAGCGGGGGTTACCAATGAGCAGTTCTTC.

The chain has TRBV6-5 and TRBJ1-2; D is ambiguous. Trimming stripped 2 bases from V and 10 bases from J, with 14 bases between. The V gene's germline CDR1 is MNHEY and CDR2 SVGAGI. The CDR3 covers 13 residues. CDR3 sequence: CASSYLPGSNYTF. The CDR3 DNA is TGTGCCAGCAGTTACCTCCCGGGGTCTAACTACACCTTC.

The rearrangement links TRBV23-1 to TRBJ2-7; 7 nucleotides agree with TRBD2. TRBV23-1 is an open reading frame whose function is uncertain. The CDR3 contains 15 residues. V lost 2 bases, J lost 3 bases, and 7 bases stayed unmatched. The CDR3 reads CASSQAFGEGYEQYF. DNA of the CDR3: TGCGCCAGCAGTCAAGCTTTTGGGGAGGGCTACGAGCAGTACTTC.

V and J are TRBV28 and TRBJ1-5; 8 bases are a match to TRBD1. Germline V gene lookup returns CDR1 MDHEN and CDR2 SYDVKM. V lost 7 bases, J lost 0 bases, and 17 bases stayed unmatched. The CDR3 is made up of 19 amino acids. CDR3: CASNSLGDRGYISNQPQHF. The CDR3 DNA reads as TGTGCCAGCAATTCACTAGGTGACAGGGGTTATATTAGCAATCAGCCCCAGCATTTT.

This clone was seen a few times. The V call is TRBV5-1, the J call TRBJ2-7, with a possible D match to TRBD2 (6 bases). Trimming pared 4 bases from V and 2 bases from J, leaving 13 bases between. This CDR3 is built from 14 residues. Germline CDR1 SGHRS, CDR2 YFSETQ. CDR3 DNA: TGCGCCAGCAGCCGTGCAGCGGGCCCCTACGAGCAGTACTTC. It codes for CASSRAAGPYEQYF.

The chain joins TRBV11-2 to TRBJ1-1; D may be TRBD1 (6 bases). V lost 3 bases and J lost 12, with 17 bases in between. The germline CDR1 and CDR2 sequences are SGHAT and FQNNGV. CDR3 length: 13 residues. CDR3 amino acids: CASSLDGGLETFF. In DNA form, the CDR3 reads TGTGCCAGCAGCTTGGATGGGGGCCTAGAGACTTTCTTT.

The CDR3 nucleotides are TGTGCCAGCCGAAAAGGGACAGGGGGGAATTCACCCCTCCACTTT. Translating it yields CASRKGTGGNSPLHF. The V gene is TRBV7-8, the J gene TRBJ1-6, with 11 bases identical to TRBD1. Trimming at V came to 8 bases and at J to 7 bases, leaving 7 bases not matched to a gene. This CDR3 has 15 amino acids. From germline, CDR1 is SGHVS and CDR2 FQNEAQ.

The V gene is TRBV6-1, the J gene TRBJ2-1, with TRBD1 matching over 7 bases. The trim removed 3 bases at V and 0 bases at J, leaving 5 bases unmatched. The CDR3 consists of 16 residues. Per germline, CDR1 MNHNS and CDR2 SASEGT. For the CDR3, the DNA is TGTGCCAGCAGTGAGGGACAGTTTTACTCCTACAATGAGCAGTTCTTC. As protein: CASSEGQFYSYNEQFF.

V usage is TRBV23-1 and J usage is TRBJ2-1; D gene uncertain. TRBV23-1 is treated as an ORF (open reading frame) with a function not yet certain. Trimming left V 2 bases short and J 6 bases short, with 5 bases between. The CDR3 spans 12 residues. The DNA of the CDR3 is TGCGCCAGCAGTCAACCAGTCAATGAGCAGTTCTTC. Translating it yields CASSQPVNEQFF.

V and J are TRBV28 and TRBJ1-2; D uncertain. This CDR3 contains 14 residues. Germline-derived CDR1 and CDR2 are MDHEN and SYDVKM. Trimming pared 3 bases from V and 0 bases from J, leaving 8 bases between. CDR3 in amino acids: CASSFRESNYGYTF. In DNA, the CDR3 is TGTGCCAGCAGTTTTCGGGAATCTAACTATGGCTACACCTTC.

The chain is built from TRBV20-1 and TRBJ1-2, with TRBD1 matching over 10 bases. CDR1 DFQATT and CDR2 SNEGSKA come from the germline V gene (reference sequence). Unmatched junction bases numbered 10, after V lost 3 bases and J lost 0 bases. This CDR3 is built from 17 residues. The DNA of the CDR3 is TGCAGTGCTAGTGTTCCGGGACAGGGGCTAGCTAACTATGGCTACACCTTC. This sequence encodes CSASVPGQGLANYGYTF.

The table lists this clone with a few counts. The CDR3 region has the DNA TGTGCCAGCACCCCCCACGGGGAGGGGGCAGATACGCAGTATTTT. It is translated as CASTPHGEGADTQYF. V gene TRBV28 combines with J gene TRBJ2-3; TRBD2 is a possible D gene (7 bases). Per the germline V gene, CDR1 is MDHEN and CDR2 is SYDVKM. The CDR3 extends over 15 amino acids. Trimming took off 7 bases at V and 4 bases at J, with 18 bases between the two ends. The complete variable domain, with remaining parts taken from reference TRBV28 and TRBJ2-3, reads DVKVTQSSRYLVKRTGEKVFLECVQDMDHENMFWYRQDPGLGLRLIYFSYDVKMKEKGDIPEGYSVSREKKERFSLILESASTNQTSMYLCASTPHGEGADTQYFGPGTRLTVL.

This clone appeared a single time. This sequence joins TRBV6-5 and TRBJ1-5, with unresolved D. Trimming pared 9 bases from V and 4 bases from J, leaving 4 bases between. The length of the CDR3 is 10 residues. The V gene's germline CDR1 is MNHEY and CDR2 SVGAGI. In DNA form, the CDR3 reads TGTGCCAGGGCAAATCAGCCCCAGCATTTT. Amino acids: CARANQPQHF.

The V and J genes are TRBV4-1 and TRBJ1-1; TRBD1 aligns across 9 bases. Germline V gene lookup returns CDR1 MGHRA and CDR2 YSYEKL. This CDR3 spans 15 amino acids. Trimming took 3 bases from V and 4 from J; bases not matched to a gene: 6. The CDR3 sequence is CASSQDRGGVTEAFF. Written as DNA, the CDR3 is TGCGCCAGCAGCCAGGACAGGGGCGGGGTCACTGAAGCTTTCTTT.

J is TRBJ1-2 and V is TRBV28; D perhaps matches TRBD1 (5 bases). This CDR3 has 15 amino acids. CDR1 MDHEN and CDR2 SYDVKM come from the germline V gene. Trimming took 5 bases from V and 5 from J, leaving 18 bases between them. The CDR3 DNA is TGTGCCAGCAGTGTACCTCGGGGAGGGGATTATGGCTACACCTTC. Its protein product is CASSVPRGGDYGYTF.

Remarks on this clone: Other DNA variants within this sample encode the same CDR3. The chain has TRBV12-3 or TRBV12-4 and TRBJ2-5; D remains unclear. The CDR3 contains 12 residues. Trimming took 3 bases from V and 2 from J, leaving 4 bases between them. The chain's CDR3 is CASSLQQETQYF. The CDR3 DNA follows: TGTGCCAGCAGTTTGCAGCAAGAGACCCAGTACTTC.

The chain joins TRBV28 to TRBJ1-6; tentatively, D is TRBD1 (6 bases). The CDR3 totals 15 residues. Germline CDR1 and CDR2: MDHEN and SYDVKM. Trimming took off 10 bases at V and 7 bases at J, with 20 bases between the two ends. The CDR3 nucleotides are TGTGCCATCAAAAAACGAGGGGGACCCAATTCACCCCTCCACTTT. This sequence encodes CAIKKRGGPNSPLHF.

The chain is built from TRBV7-2 and TRBJ2-7; D gene ambiguous. Germline V lookup: CDR1 SGHTA, CDR2 FQGNSA. The CDR3 length is 12 residues. Trimming took 3 bases from V and 4 from J, leaving 7 bases between them. The CDR3 DNA sequence: TGTGCCAGCAGCTTTGGAGCTTACGAGCAGTACTTC. Amino acids: CASSFGAYEQYF.

The chain links TRBV10-3 to TRBJ1-3; D is ambiguous. There are 16 residues in the CDR3. V dropped 4 bases and J dropped 0 bases, with 13 bases sitting between them. From germline, CDR1 is ENHRY and CDR2 SYGVKD. CDR3 amino acids: CAISAFEPNSGNTIYF. The CDR3 DNA follows: TGTGCCATCAGTGCTTTTGAGCCCAACTCTGGAAACACCATATATTTT.

This chain links TRBV18 with TRBJ2-1; 7 positions match TRBD2. The trim removed 3 bases at V and 7 bases at J, leaving 12 bases unmatched. Germline V gives CDR1 KGHSH, CDR2 LQKENI. CDR3 length: 16 residues. The CDR3: CASSPLASGRDNEQFF. The CDR3 DNA sequence: TGTGCCAGCTCACCTCTAGCTAGCGGAAGGGATAATGAGCAGTTCTTC.

The gene calls are TRBV1 and TRBJ2-2; TRBD1, as called in the table, went unchecked against the DNA. TRBV1 is noted as a pseudogene. There are 15 residues in the CDR3. For the CDR3, the DNA is TGCACCAGCAGCCAACAACAGGTTAACACCGGGGAGCTGTTTTTT. Protein product: CTSSQQQVNTGELFF.